These T cell receptor beta chains were read from a single sample in a study of tumor T cells in aggressive B-cell lymphoma. The assay was immunoSEQ multiplex PCR, and TCRdb's table has in-frame clones only and misses some. The table records about 5,600 clones, around 82% of them present only once. The sample comprised tumor tissue. All receptors derive from an adult with diffuse large B cell lymphoma. The CDR3 runs from the conserved cysteine through the conserved F or W. Fields, in order: J gene, D gene, clone size, V gene, CDR3 protein, CDR3 DNA. The D gene is left open where the match is weak. Clone size is not always given. Where it is, it says once, few, many or a class for expanded clones.

J gene: TRBJ1-4
D gene: -
clone size: -
V gene: TRBV6-6
CDR3 protein: CASSESGGSIRLFF
CDR3 DNA: TGTGCCAGCAGTGAGTCCGGGGGGAGTATAAGACTGTTTTTT

J gene: TRBJ2-1
D gene: TRBD2
clone size: few
V gene: TRBV9
CDR3 protein: CASSVYGLASGEQFF
CDR3 DNA: TGTGCCAGCAGCGTATACGGACTAGCTTCTGGTGAGCAGTTCTTC

J gene: TRBJ1-2
D gene: -
clone size: -
V gene: TRBV11-1
CDR3 protein: CASSEQGYGYTF
CDR3 DNA: TGTGCCAGCAGCGAACAGGGTTATGGCTACACCTTC

J gene: TRBJ1-5
D gene: -
clone size: -
V gene: TRBV18
CDR3 protein: CASSRTGLSNQPQHF
CDR3 DNA: TGTGCCAGCTCACGCACAGGGTTAAGCAATCAGCCCCAGCATTTT

J gene: TRBJ2-5
D gene: TRBD2
clone size: -
V gene: TRBV5-5
CDR3 protein: CASNRLAGVETQYF
CDR3 DNA: TGTGCCAGCAATAGGCTAGCGGGAGTTGAGACCCAGTACTTC

J gene: TRBJ2-7
D gene: -
clone size: -
V gene: TRBV28
CDR3 protein: CASSLTAYEQYF
CDR3 DNA: TGTGCCAGCAGCCTAACAGCCTACGAGCAGTACTTC

J gene: TRBJ2-1
D gene: TRBD1
clone size: -
V gene: TRBV13
CDR3 protein: CASSSSRQGPGNEQFF
CDR3 DNA: TGTGCCAGCAGCTCAAGCAGACAGGGGCCGGGGAATGAGCAGTTCTTC

J gene: TRBJ2-1
D gene: TRBD2
clone size: -
V gene: TRBV5-8
CDR3 protein: CASSFQTSGKNNEQFF
CDR3 DNA: TGTGCCAGCAGCTTTCAGACTAGCGGCAAAAACAATGAGCAGTTCTTC

J gene: TRBJ2-7
D gene: TRBD2
clone size: -
V gene: TRBV19
CDR3 protein: CASRISGRGFYEQYF
CDR3 DNA: TGTGCCAGTCGGATTAGCGGGAGGGGATTCTACGAGCAGTACTTC

J gene: TRBJ2-1
D gene: TRBD2
clone size: -
V gene: TRBV27
CDR3 protein: CASSLDFAGAYNEQFF
CDR3 DNA: TGTGCCAGCAGTTTAGACTTTGCGGGAGCCTACAATGAGCAGTTCTTC

J gene: TRBJ2-7
D gene: -
clone size: few
V gene: TRBV18
CDR3 protein: CASSPSASSYEQYF
CDR3 DNA: TGTGCCAGCTCCCCGTCGGCTAGCTCCTACGAGCAGTACTTC

J gene: TRBJ2-7
D gene: TRBD2
clone size: -
V gene: TRBV27
CDR3 protein: CASSVLAGSYEQYF
CDR3 DNA: TGTGCCAGCAGTGTTCTAGCGGGCAGCTACGAGCAGTACTTC

J gene: TRBJ1-1
D gene: -
clone size: few
V gene: TRBV5-1
CDR3 protein: CASSLLTGGGGLNTEAFF
CDR3 DNA: TGCGCCAGCAGCTTGCTAACGGGAGGGGGAGGATTGAACACTGAAGCTTTCTTT

J gene: TRBJ2-5
D gene: TRBD1
clone size: -
V gene: TRBV2
CDR3 protein: CASSEQGAKETQYF
CDR3 DNA: TGTGCCAGCAGCGAACAGGGGGCGAAGGAGACCCAGTACTTC

J gene: TRBJ1-2
D gene: TRBD1
clone size: few
V gene: TRBV5-1
CDR3 protein: CASGSGQGNGYTF
CDR3 DNA: TGCGCCAGCGGATCGGGACAGGGTAATGGCTACACCTTC

J gene: TRBJ2-5
D gene: -
clone size: -
V gene: TRBV18
CDR3 protein: CASSRQGGSETQYF
CDR3 DNA: TGTGCCAGCTCCCGTCAGGGAGGTAGCGAGACCCAGTACTTC

J gene: TRBJ2-3
D gene: -
clone size: -
V gene: TRBV28
CDR3 protein: CASSLVANTQYF
CDR3 DNA: TGTGCCAGCAGTTTAGTCGCTAATACGCAGTATTTT

J gene: TRBJ2-1
D gene: TRBD1
clone size: -
V gene: TRBV9
CDR3 protein: CASSDGTARNEQFF
CDR3 DNA: TGTGCCAGCAGCGACGGGACAGCCAGGAATGAGCAGTTCTTC

J gene: TRBJ2-5
D gene: -
clone size: -
V gene: TRBV5-1
CDR3 protein: CASTRETGHPTPQYF
CDR3 DNA: TGCGCCAGCACCCGGGAGACGGGGCATCCGACCCCCCAGTACTTC

J gene: TRBJ1-1
D gene: TRBD1
clone size: -
V gene: TRBV29-1
CDR3 protein: CSVGPRTGGSEAFF
CDR3 DNA: TGCAGCGTTGGCCCTCGGACAGGGGGCTCTGAAGCTTTCTTT

J gene: TRBJ1-4
D gene: TRBD1
clone size: -
V gene: TRBV5-1
CDR3 protein: CASSYGQVATNEKLFF
CDR3 DNA: TGCGCCAGCAGCTACGGACAGGTTGCAACTAATGAAAAACTGTTTTTT

J gene: TRBJ1-3
D gene: -
clone size: -
V gene: TRBV7-9
CDR3 protein: CASSFSGPGGNTIYF
CDR3 DNA: TGTGCCAGCAGCTTTTCAGGTCCGGGAGGAAACACCATATATTTT

J gene: TRBJ2-7
D gene: TRBD2
clone size: -
V gene: TRBV28
CDR3 protein: CASSSFVIAGNYEQYF
CDR3 DNA: TGTGCCAGCAGTTCCTTTGTAATAGCGGGGAACTACGAGCAGTACTTC

J gene: TRBJ2-3
D gene: -
clone size: once
V gene: TRBV5-1
CDR3 protein: CASSLAPSTSSTDTQYF
CDR3 DNA: TGCGCCAGCAGCTTGGCTCCTAGCACGTCTAGCACAGATACGCAGTATTTT

J gene: TRBJ2-1
D gene: TRBD2
clone size: -
V gene: TRBV28
CDR3 protein: CASSLLGTSGYNEQFF
CDR3 DNA: TGTGCCAGCAGTCTCCTCGGGACTAGCGGTTACAATGAGCAGTTCTTC

J gene: TRBJ1-4
D gene: -
clone size: -
V gene: TRBV4-2
CDR3 protein: CASSQERGNREKLFF
CDR3 DNA: TGTGCCAGCAGTCAAGAACGGGGTAATCGTGAAAAACTGTTTTTT

J gene: TRBJ2-7
D gene: TRBD1
clone size: -
V gene: TRBV7-9
CDR3 protein: CASSSGTGDYEQYF
CDR3 DNA: TGTGCCAGCAGCTCCGGGACAGGGGACTACGAGCAGTACTTC

J gene: TRBJ2-7
D gene: -
clone size: -
V gene: TRBV28
CDR3 protein: CASRPQGQRLYEQYF
CDR3 DNA: TGTGCCAGCAGACCCCAAGGTCAGAGACTCTACGAGCAGTACTTC

J gene: TRBJ1-3
D gene: -
clone size: -
V gene: TRBV18
CDR3 protein: CASSPTATSAGAGNTIYF
CDR3 DNA: TGTGCCAGCTCACCGACCGCGACGTCTGCAGGGGCTGGAAACACCATATATTTT

J gene: TRBJ1-4
D gene: -
clone size: -
V gene: TRBV19
CDR3 protein: CASRRGAGEKLFF
CDR3 DNA: TGTGCCAGCCGGCGGGGGGCCGGTGAAAAACTGTTTTTT

J gene: TRBJ2-7
D gene: TRBD2
clone size: few
V gene: TRBV19
CDR3 protein: CASSALAGGSEQYF
CDR3 DNA: TGTGCCAGTAGTGCACTAGCGGGAGGCTCCGAGCAGTACTTC

J gene: TRBJ2-5
D gene: -
clone size: -
V gene: TRBV29-1
CDR3 protein: CSVVARRQETQYF
CDR3 DNA: TGCAGCGTTGTTGCTAGACGACAAGAGACCCAGTACTTC

J gene: TRBJ2-2
D gene: -
clone size: -
V gene: TRBV7-6
CDR3 protein: CASTLVANTGELFF
CDR3 DNA: TGTGCCAGCACTCTAGTCGCGAACACCGGGGAGCTGTTTTTT

J gene: TRBJ2-5
D gene: -
clone size: -
V gene: TRBV27
CDR3 protein: CASSLGGMETQYF
CDR3 DNA: TGTGCCAGCAGTTTAGGAGGGATGGAGACCCAGTACTTC

J gene: TRBJ1-2
D gene: -
clone size: -
V gene: TRBV28
CDR3 protein: CASSLETDGYTF
CDR3 DNA: TGTGCCAGCAGTTTAGAAACGGATGGCTACACCTTC

J gene: TRBJ2-7
D gene: -
clone size: -
V gene: TRBV6-6
CDR3 protein: CASSYNRGSSYEQYF
CDR3 DNA: TGTGCCAGCAGTTATAACCGGGGGAGCTCCTACGAGCAGTACTTC

J gene: TRBJ2-7
D gene: TRBD1
clone size: -
V gene: TRBV6-5
CDR3 protein: CASSWDRTTYEQYF
CDR3 DNA: TGTGCCAGCAGTTGGGACAGGACAACCTACGAGCAGTACTTC

J gene: TRBJ2-2
D gene: TRBD1
clone size: -
V gene: TRBV27
CDR3 protein: CASSFGQGAAGELFF
CDR3 DNA: TGTGCCAGCAGTTTCGGACAGGGGGCGGCGGGGGAGCTGTTTTTT

J gene: TRBJ1-1
D gene: -
clone size: -
V gene: TRBV9
CDR3 protein: CASSAQQGPNTEAFF
CDR3 DNA: TGTGCCAGCAGCGCCCAACAGGGACCTAATACTGAAGCTTTCTTT

J gene: TRBJ2-7
D gene: TRBD1
clone size: once
V gene: TRBV6-5
CDR3 protein: CASSWDSGTGVYEQYF
CDR3 DNA: TGTGCCAGCAGTTGGGACTCCGGGACAGGGGTCTACGAGCAGTACTTC